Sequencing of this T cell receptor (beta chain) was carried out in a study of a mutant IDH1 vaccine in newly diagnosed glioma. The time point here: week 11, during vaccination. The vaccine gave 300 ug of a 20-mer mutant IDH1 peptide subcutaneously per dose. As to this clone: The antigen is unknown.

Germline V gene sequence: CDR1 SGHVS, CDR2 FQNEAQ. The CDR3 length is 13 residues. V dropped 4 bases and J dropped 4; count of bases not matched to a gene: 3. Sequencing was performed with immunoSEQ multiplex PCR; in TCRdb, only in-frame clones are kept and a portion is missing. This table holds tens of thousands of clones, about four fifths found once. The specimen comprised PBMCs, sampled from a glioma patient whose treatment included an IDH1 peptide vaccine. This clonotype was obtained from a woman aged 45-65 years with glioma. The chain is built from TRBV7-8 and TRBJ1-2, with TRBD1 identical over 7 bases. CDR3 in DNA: TGTGCCAGCAGCTCGACAGGGCCCTATGGCTACACCTTC. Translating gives CASSSTGPYGYTF.